This T cell receptor beta chain was sequenced during a study of identifying expanded T cells in peripheral blood. Whole-study findings and limits: Differentially abundant clones: 0.95 to 1.5 between replicates, 16.4 at roughly 15 days, 19 to 20 at four. Clone count variance between approximately 2-week samples rose with total template count.

The assay was immunoSEQ multiplex PCR, and TCRdb's table has in-frame clones only and misses some. The table has some 99,000 clones, 88% seen once. V shed 4 bases and J shed 4 bases, with 12 bases lying between them. Germline values: CDR1 SGDLS, CDR2 YYNGEE. This CDR3 comprises 13 residues. About this clone itself: What it binds is unknown.

The gene calls are TRBV9 and TRBJ2-7; a weak D match, TRBD2 (6 bases). Sequenced sample: blood. This clonotype was sampled from a person between 18 and 75 years old in good health. This CDR3 reads CASSTGLQYEQYF. The CDR3 DNA sequence: TGTGCCAGCAGCACGGGACTGCAGTACGAGCAGTACTTC. Using reference TRBV9 and TRBJ2-7 for the parts outside the CDR3, the full variable domain is DSGVTQTPKHLITATGQRVTLRCSPRSGDLSVYWYQQSLDQGLQFLIQYYNGEERAKGNILERFSAQQFPDLHSELNLSSLELGDSALYFCASSTGLQYEQYFGPGTRLTVT.